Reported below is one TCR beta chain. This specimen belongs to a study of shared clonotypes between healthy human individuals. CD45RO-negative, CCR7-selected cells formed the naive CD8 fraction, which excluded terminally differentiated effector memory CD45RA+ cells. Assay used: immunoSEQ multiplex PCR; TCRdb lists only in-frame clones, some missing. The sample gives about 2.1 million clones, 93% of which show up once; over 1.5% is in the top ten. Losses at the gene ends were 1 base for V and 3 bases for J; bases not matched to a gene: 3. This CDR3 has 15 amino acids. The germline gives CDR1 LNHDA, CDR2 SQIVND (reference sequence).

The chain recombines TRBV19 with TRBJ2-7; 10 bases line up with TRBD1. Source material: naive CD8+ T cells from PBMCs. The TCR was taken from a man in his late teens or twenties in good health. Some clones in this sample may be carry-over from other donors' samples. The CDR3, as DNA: TGTGCCAGTAGTATAGCCGGGACAGGGGACTACGAGCAGTACTTC. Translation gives CASSIAGTGDYEQYF.